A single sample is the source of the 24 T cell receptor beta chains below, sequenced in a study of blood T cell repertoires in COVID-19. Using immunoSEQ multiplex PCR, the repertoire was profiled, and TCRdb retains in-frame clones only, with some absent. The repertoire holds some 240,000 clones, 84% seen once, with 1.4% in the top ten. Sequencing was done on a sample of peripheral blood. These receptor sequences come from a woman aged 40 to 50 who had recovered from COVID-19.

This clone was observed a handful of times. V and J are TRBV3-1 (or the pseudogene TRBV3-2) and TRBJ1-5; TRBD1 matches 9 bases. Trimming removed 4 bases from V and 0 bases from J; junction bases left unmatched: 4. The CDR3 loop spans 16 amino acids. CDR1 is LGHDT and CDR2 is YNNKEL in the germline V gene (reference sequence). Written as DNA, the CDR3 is TGTGCCAGCAGCCTGGGGACAGGGTATAGCAATCAGCCCCAGCATTTT. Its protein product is CASSLGTGYSNQPQHF.

CDR3 in amino acids: CASSLIVPGQSGGYEGYEQYF. CDR3 bases: TGTGCCAGCAGCCTTATTGTCCCGGGACAGTCAGGGGGCTATGAGGGGTACGAGCAGTACTTC. The chain recombines TRBV6-6 with TRBJ2-7, with 8 bases that match TRBD1. The germline CDR1 and CDR2 sequences are MNHNY and SVGAGI (reference sequence). The CDR3 has 21 amino acids. The V segment lost 6 bases and the J segment 4 bases; nucleotides outside the gene matches: 29.

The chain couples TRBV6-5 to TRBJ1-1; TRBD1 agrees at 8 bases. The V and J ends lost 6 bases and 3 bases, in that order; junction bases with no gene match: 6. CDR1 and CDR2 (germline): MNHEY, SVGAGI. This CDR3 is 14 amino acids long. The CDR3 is CASRDGQGDTEAFF. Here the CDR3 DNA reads TGTGCCAGCAGGGACGGACAGGGAGACACTGAAGCTTTCTTT.

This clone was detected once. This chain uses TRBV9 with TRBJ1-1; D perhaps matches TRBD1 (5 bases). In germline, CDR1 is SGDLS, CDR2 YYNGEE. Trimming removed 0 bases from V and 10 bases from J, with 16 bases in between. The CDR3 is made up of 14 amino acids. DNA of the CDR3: TGTGCCAGCAGCGTAGTGGTTGGGGCCTTCCGAGCTTTCTTT. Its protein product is CASSVVVGAFRAFF.

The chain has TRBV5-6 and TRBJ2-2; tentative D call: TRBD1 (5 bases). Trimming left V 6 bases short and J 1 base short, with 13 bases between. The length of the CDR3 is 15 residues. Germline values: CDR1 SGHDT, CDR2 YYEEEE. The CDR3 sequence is CASTLADRNTGELFF. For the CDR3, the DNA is TGTGCCAGCACCCTCGCCGACAGGAACACCGGGGAGCTGTTTTTT.

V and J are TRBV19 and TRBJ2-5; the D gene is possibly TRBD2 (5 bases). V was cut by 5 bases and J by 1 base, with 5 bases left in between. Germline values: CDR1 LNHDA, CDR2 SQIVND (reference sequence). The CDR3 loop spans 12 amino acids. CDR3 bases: TGTGCCAGTAGTCGGGGCCAAGAGACCCAGTACTTC. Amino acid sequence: CASSRGQETQYF.

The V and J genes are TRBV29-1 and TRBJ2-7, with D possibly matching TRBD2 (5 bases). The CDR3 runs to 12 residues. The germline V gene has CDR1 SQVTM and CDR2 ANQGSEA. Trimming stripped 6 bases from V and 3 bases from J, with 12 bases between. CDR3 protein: CSVASGFYEQYF. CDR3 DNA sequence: TGCAGCGTCGCGTCGGGGTTCTACGAGCAGTACTTC.

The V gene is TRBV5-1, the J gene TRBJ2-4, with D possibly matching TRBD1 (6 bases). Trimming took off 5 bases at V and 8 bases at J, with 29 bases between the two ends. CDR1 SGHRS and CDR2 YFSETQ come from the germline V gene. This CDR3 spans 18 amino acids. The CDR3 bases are TGCGCCAGCAGTTCCAACATCCGGGTTGGGGGCTCCTCGGACATTCAGTACTTC. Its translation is CASSSNIRVGGSSDIQYF.

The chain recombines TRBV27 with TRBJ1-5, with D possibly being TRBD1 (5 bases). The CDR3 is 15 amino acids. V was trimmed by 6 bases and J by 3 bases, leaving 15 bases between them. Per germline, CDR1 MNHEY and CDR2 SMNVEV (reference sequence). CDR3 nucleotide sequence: TGTGCCAGCAGCTACGCCCGGGGGAACAATCAGCCCCAGCATTTT. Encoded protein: CASSYARGNNQPQHF.

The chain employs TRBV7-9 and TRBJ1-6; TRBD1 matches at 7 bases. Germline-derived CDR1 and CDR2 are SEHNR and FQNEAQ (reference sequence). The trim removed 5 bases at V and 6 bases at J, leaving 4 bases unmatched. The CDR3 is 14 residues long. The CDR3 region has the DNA TGTGCCAGCAGCCCCCGGGACAGTAATTCACCCCTCCACTTT. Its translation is CASSPRDSNSPLHF. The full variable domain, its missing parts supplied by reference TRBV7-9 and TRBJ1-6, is DTGVSQNPRHKITKRGQNVTFRCDPISEHNRLYWYRQTLGQGPEFLTYFQNEAQLEKSRLLSDRFSAERPKGSFSTLEIQRTEQGDSAMYLCASSPRDSNSPLHFGNGTRLTVT.

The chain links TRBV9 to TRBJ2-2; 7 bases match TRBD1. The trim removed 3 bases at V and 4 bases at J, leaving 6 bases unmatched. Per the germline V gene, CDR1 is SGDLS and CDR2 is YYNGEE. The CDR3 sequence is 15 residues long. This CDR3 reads CASSAGDRATGELFF. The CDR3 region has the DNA TGTGCCAGCAGCGCTGGAGACAGGGCCACCGGGGAGCTGTTTTTT. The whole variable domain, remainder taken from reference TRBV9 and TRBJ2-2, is DSGVTQTPKHLITATGQRVTLRCSPRSGDLSVYWYQQSLDQGLQFLIQYYNGEERAKGNILERFSAQQFPDLHSELNLSSLELGDSALYFCASSAGDRATGELFFGEGSRLTVL.

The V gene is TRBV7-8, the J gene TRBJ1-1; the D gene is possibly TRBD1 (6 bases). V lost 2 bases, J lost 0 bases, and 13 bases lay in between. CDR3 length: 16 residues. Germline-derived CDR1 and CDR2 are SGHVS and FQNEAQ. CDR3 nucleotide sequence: TGTGCCAGCAGCTTAATCCGGACAGCAATGAACACTGAAGCTTTCTTT. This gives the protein CASSLIRTAMNTEAFF.

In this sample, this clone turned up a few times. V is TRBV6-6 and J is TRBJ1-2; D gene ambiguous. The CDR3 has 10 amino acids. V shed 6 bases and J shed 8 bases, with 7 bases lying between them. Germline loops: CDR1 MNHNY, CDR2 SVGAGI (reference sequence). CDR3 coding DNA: TGTGCCAGCAGACTTCTAGGCTACACCTTC. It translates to CASRLLGYTF.

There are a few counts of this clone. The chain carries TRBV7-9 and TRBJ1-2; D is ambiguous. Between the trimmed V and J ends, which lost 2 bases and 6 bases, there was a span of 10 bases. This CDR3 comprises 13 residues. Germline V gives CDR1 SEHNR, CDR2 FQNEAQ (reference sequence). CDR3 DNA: TGTGCCAGCAGCTTATTTGAGGTGCATGGCTACACCTTC. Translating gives CASSLFEVHGYTF.

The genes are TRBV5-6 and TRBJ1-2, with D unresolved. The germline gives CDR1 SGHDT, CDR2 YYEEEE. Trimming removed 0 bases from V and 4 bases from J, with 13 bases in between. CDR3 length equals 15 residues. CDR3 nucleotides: TGTGCCAGCAGCTTGGGGGCCAGCTCTGGCTATGGCTACACCTTC. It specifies CASSLGASSGYGYTF.

The CDR3 here is CASSFIGAENTEAFF. CDR3 DNA sequence: TGTGCCAGCAGCTTCATTGGGGCAGAGAACACTGAAGCTTTCTTT. V and J are TRBV5-6 and TRBJ1-1; a possible D gene is TRBD1 (5 bases). Germline V gene data show CDR1 as SGHDT and CDR2 as YYEEEE. The CDR3 length is 15 residues. The germline V and J ends were trimmed by 2 bases and 1 base, with 12 bases remaining between them.

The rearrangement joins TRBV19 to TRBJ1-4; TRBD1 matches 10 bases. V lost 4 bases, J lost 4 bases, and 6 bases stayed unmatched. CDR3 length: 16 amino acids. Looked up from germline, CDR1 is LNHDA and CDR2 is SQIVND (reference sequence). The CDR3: CASSTLGQGSNEKLFF. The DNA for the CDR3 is TGTGCCAGTAGTACTTTGGGACAGGGGAGTAATGAAAAACTGTTTTTT.

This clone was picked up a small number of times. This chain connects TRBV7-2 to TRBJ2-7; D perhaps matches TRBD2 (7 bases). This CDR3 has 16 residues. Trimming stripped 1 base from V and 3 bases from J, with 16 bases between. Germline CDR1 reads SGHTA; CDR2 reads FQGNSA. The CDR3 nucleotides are TGTGCCAGCAGCTTAGGCTTTTCGGGGGGCCACTACGAGCAGTACTTC. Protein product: CASSLGFSGGHYEQYF.

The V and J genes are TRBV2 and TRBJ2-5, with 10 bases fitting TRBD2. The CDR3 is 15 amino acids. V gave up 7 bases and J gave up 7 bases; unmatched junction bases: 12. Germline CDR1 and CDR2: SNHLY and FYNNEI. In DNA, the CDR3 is TGTGCCAGCACGAAGTTAGCGGGGGGCGAGGGGACCCAGTACTTC. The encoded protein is CASTKLAGGEGTQYF. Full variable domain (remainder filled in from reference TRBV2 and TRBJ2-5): EPEVTQTPSHQVTQMGQEVILRCVPISNHLYFYWYRQILGQKVEFLVSFYNNEISEKSEIFDDQFSVERPDGSNFTLKIRSTKLEDSAMYFCASTKLAGGEGTQYFGPGTRLLVL.

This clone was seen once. CDR3 in amino acids: CASSYSGAVTEAFF. In nucleotides, the CDR3 is TGTGCCAGCAGTTACTCGGGGGCGGTAACTGAAGCTTTCTTT. The chain is built from TRBV6-5 and TRBJ1-1; perhaps TRBD1 as D (6 bases). V dropped 0 bases and J dropped 5 bases, with 10 bases sitting between them. Germline V gene lookup returns CDR1 MNHEY and CDR2 SVGAGI. The CDR3 totals 14 residues.

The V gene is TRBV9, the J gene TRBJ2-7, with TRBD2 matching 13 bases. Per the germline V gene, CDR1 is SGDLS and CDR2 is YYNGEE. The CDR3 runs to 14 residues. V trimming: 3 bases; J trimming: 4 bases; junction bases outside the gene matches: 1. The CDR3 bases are TGTGCCAGCAGCGCGACTAGCGGGGGGTACGAGCAGTACTTC. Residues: CASSATSGGYEQYF.

The CDR3 coding sequence is TGCAGTGCCAGACAGACAAGTCAAGCTTTCTTT. Translating gives CSARQTSQAFF. The rearrangement uses TRBV20-1 and TRBJ1-1, with D possibly matching TRBD1 (5 bases). This CDR3 has 11 amino acids. V was shortened by 6 bases and J by 9 bases, with 14 bases between the two germline ends. In germline, CDR1 is DFQATT, CDR2 SNEGSKA (reference sequence).

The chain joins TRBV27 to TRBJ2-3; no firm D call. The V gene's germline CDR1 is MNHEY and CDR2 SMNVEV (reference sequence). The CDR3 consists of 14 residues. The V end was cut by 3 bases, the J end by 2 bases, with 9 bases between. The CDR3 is CASSLGRNTDTQYF. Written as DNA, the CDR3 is TGTGCCAGCAGTTTGGGCCGGAACACAGATACGCAGTATTTT.

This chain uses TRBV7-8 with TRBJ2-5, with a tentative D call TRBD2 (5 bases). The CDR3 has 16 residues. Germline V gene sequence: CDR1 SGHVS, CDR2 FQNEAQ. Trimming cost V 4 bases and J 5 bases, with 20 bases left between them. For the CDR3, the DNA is TGTGCCAGCAGCTCTAACCCCGGGGATGTTTGGGAGACCCAGTACTTC. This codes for CASSSNPGDVWETQYF.